This T cell receptor beta chain comes out of a study of shared clonotypes between healthy human individuals. V was clipped by 5 bases and J by 8 bases; unmatched bases: 6. The CDR3 totals 13 residues. Germline V gene lookup returns CDR1 MNHEY and CDR2 SVGAGI. Regarding this clone: This specimen includes other DNA sequences encoding the same CDR3.

Sequenced by immunoSEQ multiplex PCR; TCRdb stores in-frame clones only, minus some. The data contain around 1 million clones, over 60% of them singletons. All of the donors resided in Nashville, Tennessee, and each was a Caucasian adult. The sequence derives from a man younger than 30 in good health. This chain uses TRBV6-5 with TRBJ1-2; 9 positions agree with TRBD1. Sequenced input: memory CD4+ T cells sorted from blood. Regarding subset: CD45RA-negative fraction. The CDR3 nucleotides are TGTGCCAGCAGTACACAGGGGGCGGGCGGCTACACCTTC. Protein sequence: CASSTQGAGGYTF.